The sequence of this TCR beta chain was determined in a study of shared clonotypes between healthy human individuals. The wider study: Sampling drew on donors who were a couple of women and a few men aged 18 to 49.

Sequenced by immunoSEQ multiplex PCR; TCRdb stores in-frame clones only, minus some. The sample has about 2 million clones; around 95% are singletons. On this clone: Its antigen is as yet unknown. The same CDR3 is also encoded by other DNA sequences in this sample.

The study's findings and limits: A small donor pool kept down the genetic and exposure-history diversity that was represented.

Trimming pared 3 bases from V and 3 bases from J, leaving 9 bases between. Germline values: CDR1 SGHTA, CDR2 FQGNSA. The CDR3 covers 13 residues. This receptor was taken from a young man in good health. V usage is TRBV7-2 and J usage is TRBJ2-7, with D perhaps matching TRBD1 (6 bases). Sequenced input: naive CD4+ T cells sorted from blood. Regarding subset: CD45RA+ positively selected. CDR3 sequence (DNA): TGTGCCAGCAGCTTTTTAGGGGGCTACGAGCAGTACTTC. Protein: CASSFLGGYEQYF.